Listed below are T cell receptor beta chains from one sample, sequenced in a study of control samples from healthy donors and cancer patients. Libraries were prepared by immunoSEQ multiplex PCR; TCRdb keeps only in-frame clonotypes and omits some of them. Of roughly 54,000 clones listed, 95% to 96% are singletons. What was sequenced was blood. The receptors come from a woman aged 30 to 39 in good health. Each CDR3 is given with its conserved first and last residue. The order of the fields is clone size, D gene, V gene, J gene, CDR3 DNA, CDR3 protein. D genes are given only for firm matches. For some rows the clone size is stated as once, few or many, or as a class when expanded; others skip it.

clone_size: .
d_call: TRBD1
v_call: TRBV27
j_call: TRBJ1-2
cdr3_nt: TGTGCCAGCAAGATAACGACAGGGAGTAACTATGGCTACACCTTC
cdr3_aa: CASKITTGSNYGYTF

clone_size: .
d_call: TRBD2
v_call: TRBV18
j_call: TRBJ2-1
cdr3_nt: TGTGCCAGCTCACCCCGGGACTATCATTACAATGAGCAGTTCTTC
cdr3_aa: CASSPRDYHYNEQFF

clone_size: once
d_call: TRBD1
v_call: TRBV19
j_call: TRBJ1-1
cdr3_nt: TGTGCCAGTAGTATATCACCGACAGGGAGAAGGGCTTTCTTT
cdr3_aa: CASSISPTGRRAFF

clone_size: .
d_call: .
v_call: TRBV6-1
j_call: TRBJ1-6
cdr3_nt: TGTGCCAGCAGTGAACCCGGGACGGGCGGCTCCTATAATTCACCCCTCCACTTT
cdr3_aa: CASSEPGTGGSYNSPLHF

clone_size: .
d_call: TRBD1
v_call: TRBV6-1
j_call: TRBJ2-7
cdr3_nt: TGTGCCAGCAGTGAAGCGGATGGGACAGGGGCCTACGAGCAGTACTTC
cdr3_aa: CASSEADGTGAYEQYF

clone_size: once
d_call: TRBD2
v_call: TRBV27
j_call: TRBJ2-1
cdr3_nt: TGTGCCAGCGGACTAGCGGGAGGTTATGAGCAGTTCTTC
cdr3_aa: CASGLAGGYEQFF

clone_size: .
d_call: TRBD2
v_call: TRBV3-1/TRBV3-2
j_call: TRBJ2-7
cdr3_nt: TGTGCCAGCAGCCAAGGATCACTAGCGGGCTACGAGCAGTACTTC
cdr3_aa: CASSQGSLAGYEQYF

clone_size: .
d_call: TRBD2
v_call: TRBV9
j_call: TRBJ2-1
cdr3_nt: TGTGCCAGCAGCGTTCCATCTAGCGGGAGTGTCAATGAGCAGTTCTTC
cdr3_aa: CASSVPSSGSVNEQFF

clone_size: once
d_call: TRBD2
v_call: TRBV19
j_call: TRBJ2-7
cdr3_nt: TGTGCCAGCCCACCCGAGGGGACTACGATGAACCAGTACTTC
cdr3_aa: CASPPEGTTMNQYF

clone_size: .
d_call: .
v_call: TRBV30
j_call: TRBJ1-2
cdr3_nt: TGTGCCTGGAGTGTCAGGGCAGCTAACTATGGCTACACCTTC
cdr3_aa: CAWSVRAANYGYTF

clone_size: .
d_call: TRBD2
v_call: TRBV5-8
j_call: TRBJ2-2
cdr3_nt: TGTGCCAGCAGCTCCCTAGGCCTAGCGGGACAAAACACCGGGGAGCTGTTTTTT
cdr3_aa: CASSSLGLAGQNTGELFF

clone_size: .
d_call: TRBD2
v_call: TRBV13
j_call: TRBJ2-7
cdr3_nt: TGTGCCAGCAGCTCGACTAGCGGGAGAGGTGAGCAGTACTTC
cdr3_aa: CASSSTSGRGEQYF

clone_size: .
d_call: TRBD2
v_call: TRBV20-1
j_call: TRBJ2-3
cdr3_nt: TGCAGTGCTAGTTCGGGAGGGAGGAGCACAGATACGCAGTATTTT
cdr3_aa: CSASSGGRSTDTQYF

clone_size: .
d_call: .
v_call: TRBV28
j_call: TRBJ2-7
cdr3_nt: TGTGCCACCACTAGACAGACCTACGAGCAGTACTTC
cdr3_aa: CATTRQTYEQYF

clone_size: .
d_call: .
v_call: TRBV19
j_call: TRBJ2-7
cdr3_nt: TGTGCCAGTAGTATAGCCCGGGAAGGCTCCTACGAGCAGTACTTC
cdr3_aa: CASSIAREGSYEQYF

clone_size: .
d_call: .
v_call: TRBV3-1/TRBV3-2
j_call: TRBJ2-2
cdr3_nt: TGTGCCAGCAGCCACAAAAATAGCGGTTATGGCCCCGGGGAGCTGTTTTTT
cdr3_aa: CASSHKNSGYGPGELFF

clone_size: .
d_call: TRBD2
v_call: TRBV3-1/TRBV3-2
j_call: TRBJ2-1
cdr3_nt: TGTGCCAGCAGCCAAGATGCGGGAGGATACAATGAGCAGTTCTTC
cdr3_aa: CASSQDAGGYNEQFF

clone_size: few
d_call: .
v_call: TRBV7-9
j_call: TRBJ2-7
cdr3_nt: TGTGCCAGCAGCTTGGCAGACTACGAGCAGTACTTC
cdr3_aa: CASSLADYEQYF

clone_size: .
d_call: TRBD2
v_call: TRBV28
j_call: TRBJ2-7
cdr3_nt: TGTGCCACCCAGAGGACTAGCGGCTACGAGCAGTACTTC
cdr3_aa: CATQRTSGYEQYF

clone_size: .
d_call: .
v_call: TRBV27
j_call: TRBJ1-2
cdr3_nt: TGTGCCAGCAGTAAAGTGAGGGGGAAAGGCTACACCTTC
cdr3_aa: CASSKVRGKGYTF

clone_size: .
d_call: .
v_call: TRBV4-1
j_call: TRBJ2-7
cdr3_nt: TGCGCCAGCAGCCAACCTGGGGGCGAGCAGTACTTC
cdr3_aa: CASSQPGGEQYF

clone_size: .
d_call: TRBD2
v_call: TRBV28
j_call: TRBJ2-7
cdr3_nt: TGTGCCACCAGAGTAACGGGGGGACTCGACGATAGGGACTTC
cdr3_aa: CATRVTGGLDDRDF

clone_size: .
d_call: TRBD2
v_call: TRBV7-7
j_call: TRBJ2-5
cdr3_nt: TGTGCTAGCAGCTTACTAGCGGGACAAGAGACCCAGTACTTC
cdr3_aa: CASSLLAGQETQYF

clone_size: .
d_call: TRBD2
v_call: TRBV28
j_call: TRBJ2-1
cdr3_nt: TGTGCCAGCAGTGAATCCTTGGCGGGAGGGCCCTACAATGAGCAGTTCTTC
cdr3_aa: CASSESLAGGPYNEQFF

clone_size: .
d_call: .
v_call: TRBV30
j_call: TRBJ2-1
cdr3_nt: TGTGCCTGGAGTGTGGGATGGCGGGGTATATATGAGCAGTTCTTC
cdr3_aa: CAWSVGWRGIYEQFF

clone_size: .
d_call: .
v_call: TRBV5-1
j_call: TRBJ2-1
cdr3_nt: TGCGCCAGCAGCTTGGAGGTGGTCAGCTCCTACAATGAGCAGTTCTTC
cdr3_aa: CASSLEVVSSYNEQFF

clone_size: .
d_call: TRBD2
v_call: TRBV3-1/TRBV3-2
j_call: TRBJ2-5
cdr3_nt: TGTGCCAGCAGCCACCGCGGGAGACAAGAGACCCAGTACTTC
cdr3_aa: CASSHRGRQETQYF

clone_size: .
d_call: TRBD2
v_call: TRBV19
j_call: TRBJ2-1
cdr3_nt: TGTGCCAGTAGTATAAAGGGACTAGCGGGAGTAATTGAGCAGTTCTTC
cdr3_aa: CASSIKGLAGVIEQFF

clone_size: once
d_call: .
v_call: TRBV3-1/TRBV3-2
j_call: TRBJ1-3
cdr3_nt: TGTGCCAGCAGCCAAGTAATGGGCTCTGGAAACACCATATATTTT
cdr3_aa: CASSQVMGSGNTIYF

clone_size: .
d_call: TRBD2
v_call: TRBV30
j_call: TRBJ2-5
cdr3_nt: TGTGCCTGGTCTCGGGAGGGGACCCAGTACTTC
cdr3_aa: CAWSREGTQYF

clone_size: once
d_call: TRBD1
v_call: TRBV27
j_call: TRBJ1-5
cdr3_nt: TGTGCCAGCAGCCGAACGGGACAGGGGTATCAGCCCCAGCATTTT
cdr3_aa: CASSRTGQGYQPQHF